This T cell receptor (beta chain) was recovered during a study of T cell repertoires in cytomegalovirus infection. Germline V gives CDR1 SQVTM, CDR2 ANQGSEA. V was pared by 7 bases and J by 8 bases, with 9 bases of the junction left unmatched. The CDR3 contains 14 residues. Study-level points and caveats: In two of eight donors, the top clonotype was HLA-C-restricted CMV-specific.

TCRdb called the reads again in MiXCR, with one record for every CDR3 protein. The sample carries about 300,000 distinct CDR3 sequences, around 10% recorded once. This clonotype was detected a few times. The antigen is unknown. Material for sequencing was PBMCs. The V gene is TRBV29-1, the J gene TRBJ2-1; TRBD1 agrees at 12 bases. The receptor was isolated from a human donor in good health (CMV status not recorded). Some clones in this sample may be carry-over from other donors' samples. The CDR3 DNA reads TGCAGCGCTGCGGCGGGACAGGGGGCCTATGAGCAGTTCTTC. Amino acids: CSAAAGQGAYEQFF.